The 20 T cell receptor beta chains below all came from one sample that was sequenced in a study of patients and donors after allogeneic stem cell transplantation. MiXCR, applied by TCRdb to the RT-PCR reads, yields one record per CDR3 protein. This table holds about 400,000 distinct CDR3 sequences, 16% found once. The sequenced material came from blood, either unsorted or a sorted T cell fraction (not recorded which). These receptors originate from a human donor who was either an allogeneic HSCT recipient or a stem cell or donor lymphocyte infusion donor (not recorded which). It is not recorded whose cells these are; they may come from a transplant donor.

In its sample, this clonotype was seen a few times. The chain couples TRBV5-1 to TRBJ2-5; possible D gene TRBD1, 6 bases. CDR1 SGHRS and CDR2 YFSETQ come from the germline V gene. V lost 0 bases and J 5 bases, leaving 14 bases between the germline ends. This CDR3 comprises 15 residues. The CDR3 coding sequence is TGCGCCAGCAGCTTGGCTCGAGAGAGGGGGGAGACCCAGTACTTC. Its translation is CASSLARERGETQYF.

This clonotype was observed many times. The chain has TRBV7-9 and TRBJ2-2; 8 bases fit TRBD1. CDR1 and CDR2 (germline): SEHNR, FQNEAQ (reference sequence). The CDR3 loop spans 16 amino acids. Trimming at V came to 5 bases and at J to 4 bases, leaving 9 bases not matched to a gene. The CDR3 sequence is CASSISGTGSTGELFF. The CDR3 DNA follows: TGTGCCAGCAGCATCTCCGGGACAGGTTCCACCGGGGAGCTGTTTTTT.

This clonotype was detected a few times. The chain employs TRBV7-9 and TRBJ1-6; D is unresolved. Germline values: CDR1 SEHNR, CDR2 FQNEAQ (reference sequence). Trimming pared 8 bases from V and 0 bases from J, leaving 11 bases between. CDR3 size: 15 residues. Here the CDR3 DNA reads TGTGCCAGCGGAAAGGATGTCTCCTATAATTCACCCCTCCACTTT. This codes for CASGKDVSYNSPLHF.

The chain carries TRBV3-1 and TRBJ2-7, with D uncertain. This CDR3 is 15 amino acids long. Germline assignment: CDR1 LGHDT and CDR2 YNNKEL (reference sequence). Trimming stripped 3 bases from V and 1 base from J, with 13 bases between. The CDR3 spells CASSHLSQKSYEQYF. DNA for the CDR3: TGTGCCAGCAGCCACCTTTCCCAAAAGTCCTACGAGCAGTACTTC.

This clonotype turned up a few times. The chain is built from TRBV3-1 and TRBJ1-3, with D unresolved. Per the germline V gene, CDR1 is LGHDT and CDR2 is YNNKEL (reference sequence). CDR3 length equals 15 residues. Trimming stripped 1 base from V and 0 bases from J, with 7 bases between. CDR3 amino acids: CASSQVQTSGNTIYF. DNA of the CDR3: TGTGCCAGCAGCCAAGTACAGACCTCTGGAAACACCATATATTTT.

This clonotype has a count of ten or more. V usage is TRBV20-1 and J usage is TRBJ2-7; D gene unclear. Per germline, CDR1 DFQATT and CDR2 SNEGSKA (reference sequence). The CDR3 covers 15 residues. V was shortened by 1 base and J by 5 bases, with 18 bases between the two germline ends. The CDR3: CSARGTSKGSNEQYF. The CDR3 nucleotides are TGCAGTGCTAGAGGGACCTCGAAGGGTAGCAACGAGCAGTACTTC.

The CDR3 region is CASSLDSGGQQFF. For the CDR3, the DNA is TGCGCCAGCAGCCTAGATTCGGGGGGTCAGCAGTTCTTC. The chain has TRBV5-1 and TRBJ2-1; 7 bases agree with TRBD2. The CDR3 spans 13 residues. Looked up from germline, CDR1 is SGHRS and CDR2 is YFSETQ. V trimming: 4 bases; J trimming: 11 bases; junction bases outside the gene matches: 9.

This clonotype was detected a few times. The J gene is TRBJ2-7, the V gene TRBV6-6; no definite D call. The CDR3 contains 13 residues. V was clipped by 0 bases and J by 3 bases, with 6 bases between them. Germline CDR1 MNHNY, CDR2 SVGAGI (reference sequence). This CDR3 reads CASSYSTIYEQYF. CDR3 in DNA: TGTGCCAGCAGTTACTCGACGATCTACGAGCAGTACTTC.

This chain connects TRBV9 to TRBJ2-1; D unclear. Germline V CDR1 and CDR2: SGDLS, YYNGEE. The CDR3 extends over 15 amino acids. Trimming removed 4 bases at V and 4 bases at J, with 15 bases between. CDR3 DNA: TGTGCCAGCAGCCCCGGGCCCAGGTTTTACAATGAGCAGTTCTTC. Translating it yields CASSPGPRFYNEQFF.

This clonotype turned up a few times. The chain couples TRBV4-2 to TRBJ1-6; weak D call: TRBD1 (5 bases). V shed 0 bases and J shed 6 bases, with 12 bases lying between them. In germline, CDR1 is LGHNA, CDR2 YNFKEQ. The CDR3 totals 16 residues. The CDR3 DNA sequence: TGTGCCAGCAGCCAAGAATCAGGGCGAACTAATTCACCCCTCCACTTT. Its translation: CASSQESGRTNSPLHF.

As concerns this clonotype: No DNA is shown, since the ends of the CDR3 on it are uncertain; the CDR3 is the one TCRdb lists. The rearrangement joins TRBV21-1 to TRBJ2-1; the table calls TRBD1, which could not be checked here. TRBV21-1 is a listed pseudogene. Including both end residues, the CDR3 is 19 amino acids long. The CDR3 sequence is CASSKVGTGSVSSYNEQFF.

The J gene is TRBJ2-5, the V gene TRBV3-1; D possibly corresponds to TRBD2 (5 bases). CDR1 and CDR2 (germline): LGHDT, YNNKEL (reference sequence). V was shortened by 4 bases and J by 5 bases, with 14 bases between the two germline ends. The CDR3 extends over 14 amino acids. The CDR3 here is CASSRRTSRETQYF. The CDR3 region has the DNA TGTGCCAGCAGCCGTCGGACTTCTCGGGAGACCCAGTACTTC.

The chain recombines TRBV20-1 with TRBJ1-5; D may be TRBD1 (5 bases). Germline CDR1 DFQATT, CDR2 SNEGSKA (reference sequence). This CDR3 contains 16 residues. The V and J ends lost 0 bases and 0 bases respectively, with 12 bases between them. CDR3 in DNA: TGCAGTGCTAGAGATTACAGCAGGGATAGCAATCAGCCCCAGCATTTT. Translated, it gives CSARDYSRDSNQPQHF.

This clonotype was observed many times. The chain joins TRBV5-6 to TRBJ2-1; 9 nucleotides match TRBD2. The trim removed 3 bases at V and 5 bases at J, leaving 6 bases unmatched. Germline CDR1 is SGHDT and CDR2 is YYEEEE. The CDR3 has 15 amino acids. The CDR3 region is CASSSEVAGDNEQFF. For the CDR3, the DNA is TGTGCCAGCAGCTCCGAAGTAGCGGGGGACAATGAGCAGTTCTTC.

The V and J genes are TRBV4-2 and TRBJ1-3, with no clear D. The germline CDR1 and CDR2 sequences are LGHNA and YNFKEQ. Between the trimmed V and J ends, which lost 1 base and 3 bases, there was a span of 22 bases. The CDR3 runs to 19 residues. CDR3 region: CASSQVTDPNYPYGNTIYF. The CDR3 region has the DNA TGTGCCAGCAGCCAAGTTACCGATCCTAACTACCCCTATGGAAACACCATATATTTT.

The rearrangement links TRBV6-1 to TRBJ2-5; TRBD2 matches 7 bases. The CDR3 runs to 14 residues. The J segment lost 5 bases and the V segment lost 6 bases, leaving 9 bases of the junction unmatched. Germline loops: CDR1 MNHNS, CDR2 SASEGT. CDR3 in amino acids: CASRSSGEGETQYF. Here the CDR3 DNA reads TGTGCCAGCAGATCGAGCGGGGAGGGTGAGACCCAGTACTTC.

The genes are TRBV12-3 or TRBV12-4 and TRBJ2-5; D may be TRBD2 (6 bases). This CDR3 comprises 14 residues. V lost 6 bases and J 1 base, leaving 12 bases between the germline ends. CDR3 DNA sequence: TGTGCCAGCAGGTCCCAGCGGGCCCAAGAGACCCAGTACTTC. Translation: CASRSQRAQETQYF.

V is TRBV4-2 and J is TRBJ1-3; D ambiguous. The CDR3 contains 15 residues. Germline CDR1 and CDR2: LGHNA and YNFKEQ. Trimming left V 0 bases short and J 0 bases short, with 6 bases between. The CDR3: CASSQDGVSGNTIYF. The CDR3 region has the DNA TGTGCCAGCAGCCAAGACGGCGTCTCTGGAAACACCATATATTTT.

The chain is built from TRBV2 and TRBJ2-7; TRBD1 aligns across 9 bases. The trim removed 6 bases at V and 1 base at J, leaving 7 bases unmatched. In germline, CDR1 is SNHLY, CDR2 FYNNEI. The CDR3 has 15 amino acids. DNA of the CDR3: TGTGCCAGCAGCCGGGACAGGGCAGGTTCCTACGAGCAGTACTTC. Translated: CASSRDRAGSYEQYF.

This clonotype was counted only a few times. The rearrangement links TRBV9 to TRBJ2-3; no clear D. Trimming took off 2 bases at V and 2 bases at J, with 3 bases between the two ends. The germline V gene encodes CDR1 SGDLS and CDR2 YYNGEE. The CDR3 runs 12 residues. DNA for the CDR3: TGTGCCAGCAGCGTCCCCACAGATACGCAGTATTTT. It encodes CASSVPTDTQYF.